The subject of this entry is one TCR beta chain. This sample is drawn from a study of shared clonotypes between healthy human individuals. Using immunoSEQ multiplex PCR, the repertoire was profiled, and TCRdb retains in-frame clones only, with some absent. The repertoire holds about 1.1 million clones, with 70% to 80% as singletons. J gave up 6 bases and V 5 bases, and 4 bases lay outside the gene matches. Germline loops: CDR1 SGHRS, CDR2 YFSETQ. The CDR3 loop spans 14 amino acids. The material sequenced was memory CD4+ T cells from PBMCs. Subset: CD45RA-negative fraction. This receptor was taken from a man between 18 and 35 years old in good health. Some clones in this sample may be carry-over from other donors' samples. This chain links TRBV5-1 with TRBJ2-2; 10 positions match TRBD1. The CDR3 loop is CASSSGTGAGELFF. The CDR3, as DNA: TGCGCCAGCAGTTCCGGGACAGGGGCCGGGGAGCTGTTTTTT.